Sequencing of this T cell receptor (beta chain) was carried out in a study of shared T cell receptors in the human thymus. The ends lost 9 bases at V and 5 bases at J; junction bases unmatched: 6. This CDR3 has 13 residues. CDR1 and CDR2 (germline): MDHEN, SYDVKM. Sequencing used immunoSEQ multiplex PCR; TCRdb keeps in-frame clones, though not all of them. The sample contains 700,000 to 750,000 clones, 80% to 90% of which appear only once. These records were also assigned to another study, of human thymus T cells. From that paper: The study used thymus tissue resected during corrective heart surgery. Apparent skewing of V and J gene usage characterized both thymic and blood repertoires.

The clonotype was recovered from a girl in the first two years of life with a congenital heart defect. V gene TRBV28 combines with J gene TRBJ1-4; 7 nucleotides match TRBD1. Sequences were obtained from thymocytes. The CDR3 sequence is CASHRGRNEKLFF. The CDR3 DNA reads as TGTGCCAGTCACAGGGGAAGAAATGAAAAACTGTTTTTT.